The subject of this entry is one TCR beta chain. This receptor's antigen is unknown. No base qualities exist here, and no much larger clone lies one base off it. This record comes from a study of T cell responses to AZD1222 COVID-19 vaccine (dated by TCRdb to about 2021). With regard to the full study: Because spike-specific TCR depth and breadth did not differ between the two schedules, AZD1222 recipients who got a second dose at roughly 4 weeks were pooled with those who got a second dose at roughly 12 weeks. TCR sequencing covered more than 230 trial participants: roughly 200 given two doses of AZD1222 and approximately 26 given two doses of MenACWY control vaccine. Trial participants were enrolled by age into 18-55, 56-69 and 70-plus year subgroups, with 148, 28 and 57 TCR-sequenced participants respectively. The full study reports these points: Participants were mostly white British and included more females than males, and it was suggested by the authors that clonal diversity may have been underestimated. Reportedly, almost half of the unique spike-specific TCRs recognized epitopes lying outside the regions that are mutated in the B.1.351 and B.1.1.7 variants. The whole spike protein was spanned by vaccine-associated CD4 TCRs, and dominant responses were seen in regions 160-218 and 743-854. Only five or six AZD1222 recipients were SARS-CoV-2 seropositive at baseline, limiting conclusions about previously exposed vaccinees. After two AZD1222 doses, both the breadth and the depth of spike-specific TCRs were significantly higher than at day 0 and than in MenACWY recipients. In the small 56-69-year group, the increase in depth fell short of significance, most likely because of low power. Because no day 14 peak-response samples were available, the repertoires could be characterized only after the peak T cell response.

CDR1 and CDR2, per the germline V gene, are ENHRY and SYGVKD. The CDR3 numbers 16 residues from cysteine through phenylalanine. Of the read, only the CDR3 DNA is kept; its 48 bases are in frame from base 1. Trimming at the junction amounts to 0 bases on V and 2 bases on J, and the germline ends lie 13 bases apart. The CDR3 regions of human TCRbeta chains were analyzed by immunosequencing. Under the source paper's analysis protocol: Repertoire TCRs were matched against a reference library of SARS-CoV-2-specific TCRs generated with the MIRA antigen-specificity platform. Breadth was defined as the fraction of unique TCRs that were SARS-CoV-2-associated, and depth was defined as the fraction of total T cells that were SARS-CoV-2-associated. Using the MIRA data, every spike-specific TCR was mapped to the spike region that the TCR reacted to and assigned to either a CD4 or a CD8 class. Log10-transformed breadth and depth values were compared by one-way ANOVA with Sidak's multiple comparisons tests. Not all clones reach the TCRdb copy of this immuneACCESS table, which keeps in-frame sequences only. Checked studies attribute under half of the gap to unresolved V genes and leave the rest unexplained. V, J and clone size were drawn from that table, and D and trimming were deduced from the DNA. Present in this sample are some 150,000 clones, around 88% of which were seen just once. The top ten clonotypes cover approximately 3.5% of the sample.

This specimen's time point label, per the study, means: baseline before first vaccination. Vaccinee samples were obtained from the UK trials COV001 and COV002, which included a single-blind randomized controlled phase 2/3 trial of AZD1222 (ChAdOx1 nCoV-19) in healthy adults. For TCRbeta chain sequencing, PBMC samples from trial participants were taken at day 0 and at day 28 after the second dose. The sample consisted of peripheral blood, taken on day 0 of AZD1222 vaccination. This chain joins TRBV10-3 to TRBJ1-2, with the D gene uncertain. The TCR originated in an adult in good health. The sequenced DNA: TGTGCCATCAGTGAGTCTTCGGAGACACCAAACTATGGCTACACCTTC. Its protein product is CAISESSETPNYGYTF.